These 4 T cell receptor beta chains share one sample of origin, sequenced in a study of shared clonotypes between healthy human individuals. Only in-frame clones appear in the TCRdb table, and some are missing; sequencing was by immunoSEQ multiplex PCR. The sample records roughly 1,000,000 clones, approximately 80% being singletons. Sequencing was done on a sample of memory CD4+ T cells from PBMCs. Subset in this sample: CD45RA-negative fraction. These receptor sequences come from a man aged 18 to 35 in good health. Some clones in this sample may be carry-over from other donors' samples.

The chain employs TRBV2 and TRBJ2-3; D is ambiguous. V gave up 7 bases and J gave up 6 bases, with 11 bases separating them. CDR3 length: 12 amino acids. Germline V gene data show CDR1 as SNHLY and CDR2 as FYNNEI. CDR3 in amino acids: CASISLGDTQYF. CDR3 in DNA: TGTGCCAGCATCTCCCTGGGGGATACGCAGTATTTT.

This chain uses TRBV5-1 with TRBJ2-7; TRBD2 aligns across 12 bases. The V gene's germline CDR1 is SGHRS and CDR2 YFSETQ. The CDR3 extends over 21 amino acids. Trimming removed 3 bases from V and 3 bases from J; junction bases left unmatched: 22. The CDR3 spells CASSSTRVAASGRVVNYEQYF. CDR3 nucleotide sequence: TGCGCCAGCAGCTCTACCAGGGTTGCGGCTAGCGGGAGGGTGGTAAACTACGAGCAGTACTTC.

The chain combines TRBV9 with TRBJ2-2; 7 bases line up with TRBD2. The germline gives CDR1 SGDLS, CDR2 YYNGEE. V lost 0 bases to trimming and J lost 10 bases; unmatched junction nucleotides: 3. The CDR3 contains 13 residues. The CDR3 spells CASSVGREQELFF. CDR3 DNA sequence: TGTGCCAGCAGCGTAGGGCGGGAGCAGGAGCTGTTTTTT. The full variable domain, with the rest looked up from reference TRBV9 and TRBJ2-2, is DSGVTQTPKHLITATGQRVTLRCSPRSGDLSVYWYQQSLDQGLQFLIQYYNGEERAKGNILERFSAQQFPDLHSELNLSSLELGDSALYFCASSVGREQELFFGEGSRLTVL.

The V gene is TRBV15, the J gene TRBJ2-5; D not resolved. V was cut by 1 base and J by 4 bases, with 7 bases left in between. Germline CDR1 reads LNHNV; CDR2 reads YYDKDF (reference sequence). The CDR3 is 13 amino acids. DNA of the CDR3: TGTGCCACCAGCAGAGGCTTGTCAGAGACCCAGTACTTC. This codes for CATSRGLSETQYF.